This passage covers 18 T cell receptor beta chains from one sample sequenced in a study of CD8+ T cells in alopecia areata. The authors extracted RNA and reverse transcribed it into cDNA as the sequencing template. Only in-frame clones appear in the TCRdb table, and some are missing; sequencing was by immunoSEQ multiplex PCR. In the table there are 150,000 to 200,000 clones, around 64% of which are singletons. The sequencing here drew on CD8+ T cells sorted from blood, taken at week 0. Receptors originate from a human donor with alopecia areata.

This sequence joins TRBV4-1 and TRBJ1-1, with 12 bases lining up with TRBD1. Germline V gene lookup returns CDR1 MGHRA and CDR2 YSYEKL. The V segment lost 4 bases and the J segment 3 bases; nucleotides outside the gene matches: 6. CDR3 size: 16 residues. CDR3 sequence reads: CASSPRDRGLYTEAFF. As DNA, the CDR3 is TGCGCCAGCAGCCCCCGGGACAGGGGGCTTTACACTGAAGCTTTCTTT.

The chain is built from TRBV4-1 and TRBJ2-7; TRBD1 matches 9 bases. The V segment lost 4 bases and the J segment 3 bases; nucleotides outside the gene matches: 7. CDR1 and CDR2 (germline): MGHRA, YSYEKL. This CDR3 region has 15 residues. This chain's CDR3 is CASSPGQGGDYEQYF. The CDR3 DNA reads TGCGCCAGCAGCCCGGGACAGGGAGGGGACTACGAGCAGTACTTC.

This clone was recorded only once. The chain combines TRBV27 with TRBJ1-1, with D uncertain. V was trimmed by 2 bases and J by 1 base, leaving 14 bases between them. CDR1 and CDR2 (germline): MNHEY, SMNVEV (reference sequence). The CDR3 extends over 16 amino acids. CDR3 bases: TGTGCCAGCAGTTTAAGGGCCCGGGAGAGGAACACTGAAGCTTTCTTT. This gives the protein CASSLRARERNTEAFF.

The V gene is TRBV25-1, the J gene TRBJ1-4; maybe TRBD1 (6 bases). Germline lookup yields CDR1 MGHDK and CDR2 SYGVNS. CDR3 length equals 14 residues. V was trimmed by 8 bases and J by 8 bases, leaving 18 bases between them. CDR3 bases: TGTGCCAGCGCGGGACTCGAGGGGGTGGAAAAACTGTTTTTT. Its translation: CASAGLEGVEKLFF.

The chain combines TRBV13 with TRBJ2-4; a possible D gene is TRBD2 (5 bases). Germline V gene lookup returns CDR1 PRHDT and CDR2 FYEKMQ (reference sequence). Trimming pared 5 bases from V and 5 bases from J, leaving 16 bases between. The CDR3 contains 15 residues. The CDR3 sequence is CASSPNGGSENIQYF. The CDR3 DNA reads TGTGCCAGCAGCCCGAATGGAGGATCTGAAAACATTCAGTACTTC.

The V call is TRBV29-1, the J call TRBJ2-7; 10 nucleotides agree with TRBD1. After removal of 5 bases from V and 5 bases from J, the junction contained 3 bases not matched to a gene. Germline loops: CDR1 SQVTM, CDR2 ANQGSEA. CDR3 size: 12 residues. CDR3 bases: TGCAGCGTTCCGGGACAGGGGAACGAGCAGTACTTC. Translation: CSVPGQGNEQYF.

The CDR3 loop reads CASRGHGTDANYGYTF. The DNA for the CDR3 is TGTGCCAGCAGGGGACACGGGACAGATGCTAACTATGGCTACACCTTC. The gene calls are TRBV2 and TRBJ1-2, with TRBD1 matching over 7 bases. CDR1 is SNHLY, CDR2 FYNNEI, per germline. Trimming cost V 6 bases and J 0 bases; bases outside gene matches: 10. The CDR3 is made up of 16 amino acids.

The genes are TRBV29-1 and TRBJ2-7, with a weak D call TRBD1 (8 bases). This CDR3 region has 16 residues. V lost 0 bases to trimming and J lost 3 bases, with 18 bases between them. Germline V lookup: CDR1 SQVTM, CDR2 ANQGSEA. The CDR3 here is CSVEEAGRQGFYEQYF. The CDR3 DNA reads as TGCAGCGTTGAAGAAGCGGGGAGACAGGGGTTCTACGAGCAGTACTTC.

Here the CDR3 reads CASSGLISTDTQYF. The CDR3 nucleotides read TGTGCCAGCAGCGGACTCATTAGCACAGATACGCAGTATTTT. This chain connects TRBV7-9 to TRBJ2-3; a possible D gene is TRBD2 (5 bases). Germline values: CDR1 SEHNR, CDR2 FQNEAQ (reference sequence). V lost 5 bases to trimming and J lost 0 bases, with 9 bases between them. CDR3 length: 14 residues.

This chain links TRBV9 with TRBJ2-7, with D possibly TRBD2 on 6 matching bases. This CDR3 contains 14 residues. Trimming took off 3 bases at V and 1 base at J, with 11 bases between the two ends. Per the germline V gene, CDR1 is SGDLS and CDR2 is YYNGEE. CDR3 DNA: TGTGCCAGCAGCGAGGGCGGGGAGTCCTACGAGCAGTACTTC. Translation: CASSEGGESYEQYF.

This clone has only a few counts. This sequence joins TRBV5-1 and TRBJ1-6, with no clear D. V lost 1 base and J 4 bases, leaving 6 bases between the germline ends. CDR3 length: 14 residues. Germline assignment: CDR1 SGHRS and CDR2 YFSETQ. Written as DNA, the CDR3 is TGCGCCAGCAGCTTGAGCACTTATAATTCACCCCTCCACTTT. Its translation: CASSLSTYNSPLHF.

The chain carries TRBV14 and TRBJ1-6; D not resolved. Germline-derived CDR1 and CDR2 are SGHDN and FVKESK. The CDR3 runs 15 residues. V shed 1 base and J shed 15 bases, with 19 bases lying between them. Here the CDR3 DNA reads TGTGCCAGCAGCCAAGGTGCCGGTCGCGGTAGTCTCCTCCACTTT. Translating it yields CASSQGAGRGSLLHF.

This clone was seen just once. The chain combines TRBV19 with TRBJ2-7, with 8 bases fitting TRBD1. The germline gives CDR1 LNHDA, CDR2 SQIVND (reference sequence). The V segment lost 3 bases and the J segment 2 bases; nucleotides outside the gene matches: 9. CDR3 length: 16 residues. The CDR3 here is CASSMGSGTGPYEQYF. DNA for the CDR3: TGTGCCAGTAGTATGGGTTCCGGGACAGGACCCTACGAGCAGTACTTC.

The chain carries TRBV6-1 and TRBJ1-1; no clear D gene. Germline V CDR1 and CDR2: MNHNS, SASEGT. Trimming took off 3 bases at V and 4 bases at J, with 6 bases between the two ends. This CDR3 is 12 amino acids long. CDR3 DNA: TGTGCCAGCAGTGATTTCGCCACTGAAGCTTTCTTT. This encodes CASSDFATEAFF.

The genes are TRBV4-1 and TRBJ2-7, with D possibly being TRBD2 (6 bases). V was shortened by 4 bases and J by 1 base, with 14 bases between the two germline ends. Per the germline V gene, CDR1 is MGHRA and CDR2 is YSYEKL. The CDR3 contains 15 residues. CDR3 loop: CASSLEGTNSYEQYF. DNA for the CDR3: TGCGCCAGCAGCCTGGAGGGGACGAATTCCTACGAGCAGTACTTC.

This chain links TRBV27 with TRBJ2-5; D unclear. Trimming shortened V by 2 bases and J by 2 bases, and 3 bases separated the two germline ends. Germline loops: CDR1 MNHEY, CDR2 SMNVEV (reference sequence). The CDR3 has 12 residues. The CDR3 DNA follows: TGTGCCAGCAGTTTAAAGCAAGAGACCCAGTACTTC. Protein: CASSLKQETQYF.

This clone appeared a few times. V is TRBV13 and J is TRBJ2-1; 10 positions match TRBD1. V lost 6 bases, J lost 5 bases, and 7 bases stayed unmatched. This CDR3 has 15 residues. Germline loops: CDR1 PRHDT, CDR2 FYEKMQ (reference sequence). CDR3 coding DNA: TGTGCCAGCAGACCCTCAGACAGGGGGCACAATGAGCAGTTCTTC. Its protein is CASRPSDRGHNEQFF.

The J gene is TRBJ2-7, the V gene TRBV7-2; TRBD1 matches 7 bases. The CDR3 covers 14 residues. Per germline, CDR1 SGHTA and CDR2 FQGNSA. V gave up 5 bases and J gave up 2 bases; unmatched junction bases: 6. This CDR3 is CASSPTGNPYEQYF. CDR3 nucleotides: TGTGCCAGCAGCCCGACAGGGAATCCCTACGAGCAGTACTTC.